These 11 T cell receptor beta chains came from one sample sequenced in a study of early T cells in non-severe SARS-CoV-2 infection. TCRdb re-called the 5' RACE reads through MiXCR, storing one row per CDR3 protein. The sample lists around 40,000 distinct CDR3 sequences, 11% occurring once. The sample comprised whole blood. The receptor source for this set is an adult who was a healthcare worker with PCR-confirmed SARS-CoV-2 infection or an uninfected control (not recorded which).

The rearrangement links TRBV28 to TRBJ1-2, with TRBD1 matching over 7 bases. J lost 7 bases, V lost 6 bases, and 8 bases had no gene match. The germline CDR1 and CDR2 sequences are MDHEN and SYDVKM. This CDR3 comprises 13 residues. The chain's CDR3 is CASSRQGWGGYTF. As DNA, the CDR3 is TGTGCCAGCAGCCGACAGGGCTGGGGTGGCTACACCTTC.

The rearrangement uses TRBV11-2 and TRBJ2-3; the D is unclear. This CDR3 is built from 12 residues. CDR1 SGHAT and CDR2 FQNNGV come from the germline V gene. V shed 3 bases and J shed 2 bases, with 3 bases lying between them. In DNA, the CDR3 is TGTGCCAGCAGCTTTTTCACAGATACGCAGTATTTT. Residues: CASSFFTDTQYF.

This sequence joins TRBV7-9 and TRBJ1-1; TRBD1 matches 12 bases. This CDR3 spans 19 amino acids. V gave up 1 base and J gave up 0 bases; unmatched junction bases: 9. Germline assignment: CDR1 SEHNR and CDR2 FQNEAQ (reference sequence). CDR3 in DNA: TGTGCCAGCAGCTTAGGCTGGGACAGGGGGCACCAAATGAACACTGAAGCTTTCTTT. This translates into CASSLGWDRGHQMNTEAFF.

This sequence joins TRBV7-2 and TRBJ2-7; D ambiguous. Trimming shortened V by 3 bases and J by 2 bases, and 11 bases separated the two germline ends. The CDR3 consists of 14 residues. The V gene's germline CDR1 is SGHTA and CDR2 FQGNSA. The CDR3 bases are TGTGCCAGCAGCTTGCCGTCCCATACCTACGAGCAGTACTTC. It specifies CASSLPSHTYEQYF.

The chain uses TRBV7-6 and TRBJ1-3; a weak D match, TRBD1 (6 bases). Germline V gene sequence: CDR1 SGHVS, CDR2 FNYEAQ. V was trimmed by 5 bases and J by 1 base, leaving 9 bases between them. The CDR3 contains 14 residues. In nucleotides, the CDR3 is TGTGCCAGCAGCATACAGGGTTCTGGAAACACCATATATTTT. The encoded protein is CASSIQGSGNTIYF.

Comments on this clonotype: A clone one base away is much larger, so this may be a read error. Given the absence of the conserved phenylalanine or tryptophan at the CDR3 end, a read error is likely. CDR3 residues: CASSRRQARSEKLFL. DNA for the CDR3: TGTGCCAGCAGCCGGCGACAGGCCCGTTCGGAAAAACTGTTTCTT. The chain has TRBV7-8 and TRBJ1-4; possibly TRBD1 for D (6 bases). The CDR3 loop spans 15 amino acids. Per germline, CDR1 SGHVS and CDR2 FQNEAQ. With 5 bases removed from V and 8 bases from J, the gap between germline ends came to 18 bases.

This clonotype appeared a few times. V gene TRBV11-1 combines with J gene TRBJ2-3; TRBD1 or TRBD2 may be the D gene (6 bases each). V lost 2 bases to trimming and J lost 4 bases, with 10 bases between them. The germline V gene encodes CDR1 SGHAT and CDR2 FQDESV (reference sequence). CDR3 length: 14 residues. The CDR3 spells CASSLRGPADTQYF. The CDR3 DNA is TGTGCCAGCAGCTTACGGGGGCCCGCAGATACGCAGTATTTT.

This clonotype showed up many times. This sequence joins TRBV13 and TRBJ2-7; 9 bases match TRBD1. The ends lost 4 bases at V and 4 bases at J; junction bases unmatched: 8. The germline CDR1 and CDR2 sequences are PRHDT and FYEKMQ (reference sequence). The CDR3 runs to 15 residues. CDR3 DNA: TGTGCCAGCAGCTCCCCCGGACAGGGGATATACGAGCAGTACTTC. Translation: CASSSPGQGIYEQYF.

This clonotype was counted at least ten times. V and J are TRBV10-3 and TRBJ1-6; maybe TRBD1 (5 bases). V shed 6 bases and J shed 8 bases, with 14 bases lying between them. The length of the CDR3 is 14 residues. CDR1 and CDR2 (germline): ENHRY, SYGVKD. The CDR3 DNA reads as TGTGCCATCAGCCCAGGGATCGGGGATTCACCCCTCCACTTT. It specifies CAISPGIGDSPLHF.

This clonotype was observed many times. The chain combines TRBV9 with TRBJ1-2; D possibly corresponds to TRBD1 (6 bases). The CDR3 sequence is 17 residues long. V lost 0 bases and J lost 3, with 18 bases in between. Germline CDR1 and CDR2: SGDLS and YYNGEE. CDR3 sequence reads: CASSVELGGGLHYGYTF. The CDR3 DNA follows: TGTGCCAGCAGCGTAGAATTAGGAGGGGGGCTTCACTATGGCTACACCTTC.

Note on this clonotype: Given a much more abundant clone one base away, this may be a read error. The chain couples TRBV5-5 to TRBJ2-4; D possibly corresponds to TRBD2 (6 bases). With 0 bases removed from V and 0 bases from J, the gap between germline ends came to 13 bases. Looked up from germline, CDR1 is SGHKS and CDR2 is YYEKEE (reference sequence). This CDR3 region has 17 residues. This CDR3 reads CASSLVNGGLAKNIQYF. CDR3 nucleotide sequence: TGTGCCAGCAGCTTGGTGAACGGGGGACTAGCCAAAAACATTCAGTACTTC.